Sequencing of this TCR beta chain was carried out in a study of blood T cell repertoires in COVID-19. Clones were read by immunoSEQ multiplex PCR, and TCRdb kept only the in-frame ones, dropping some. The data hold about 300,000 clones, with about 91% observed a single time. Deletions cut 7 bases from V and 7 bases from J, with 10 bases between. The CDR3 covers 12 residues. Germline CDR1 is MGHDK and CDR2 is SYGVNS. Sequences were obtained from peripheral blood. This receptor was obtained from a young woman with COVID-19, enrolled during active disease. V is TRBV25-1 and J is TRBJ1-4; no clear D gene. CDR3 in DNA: TGTGCCAGCAAAGCTGGAGGTGAAAAACTGTTTTTT. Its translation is CASKAGGEKLFF.